One sample yielded the 30 T cell receptor beta chains listed below, sequenced in a study of blood T cell repertoires in COVID-19. The method was immunoSEQ multiplex PCR; TCRdb's version includes in-frame clones alone and lacks a portion of them. The sample consists of about 490,000 clones, 70% to 90% of them appearing once. The sequenced sample was peripheral blood. Receptors originate from a human donor in a cohort sampled during active COVID-19.

This rearrangement joins TRBV20-1 to TRBJ2-1; TRBD2 agrees at 11 bases. CDR3 length equals 16 residues. J gave up 1 base and V 3 bases, and 5 bases lay outside the gene matches. Germline-derived CDR1 and CDR2 are DFQATT and SNEGSKA (reference sequence). CDR3 loop: CSASSLAGGSYNEQFF. The CDR3 DNA reads as TGCAGTGCTAGTTCTCTAGCGGGAGGTTCCTACAATGAGCAGTTCTTC.

The rearrangement links TRBV28 to TRBJ2-1; D is possibly TRBD2 (6 bases). CDR3 length: 15 residues. The germline V gene has CDR1 MDHEN and CDR2 SYDVKM. The V end was cut by 3 bases, the J end by 3 bases, with 12 bases between. The CDR3 is CASSLPSDFYNEQFF. CDR3 DNA: TGTGCCAGCAGTTTGCCTAGCGATTTCTACAATGAGCAGTTCTTC.

J is TRBJ1-1 and V is TRBV27; the D is unclear. Trimming shortened V by 5 bases and J by 0 bases, and 13 bases separated the two germline ends. Germline loops: CDR1 MNHEY, CDR2 SMNVEV (reference sequence). This CDR3 is built from 15 residues. The CDR3 DNA reads as TGTGCCAGCAGTGTTCCAGGAGGTATGAACACTGAAGCTTTCTTT. It codes for CASSVPGGMNTEAFF.

This clone turned up a few times. This rearrangement joins TRBV2 to TRBJ2-7; D is possibly TRBD2 (6 bases). The CDR3 covers 17 residues. Germline V gene data show CDR1 as SNHLY and CDR2 as FYNNEI. V lost 4 bases and J 3 bases, leaving 22 bases between the germline ends. In nucleotides, the CDR3 is TGTGCCAGCAGTGGGGTAGCGGCCCTGGGGGTCCACTACGAGCAGTACTTC. Its translation: CASSGVAALGVHYEQYF.

The V call is TRBV4-2, the J call TRBJ2-3; tentative D call: TRBD2 (5 bases). CDR1 is LGHNA and CDR2 is YNFKEQ in the germline V gene. This CDR3 spans 14 amino acids. Trimming took off 1 base at V and 5 bases at J, with 10 bases between the two ends. DNA for the CDR3: TGTGCCAGCAGCCAAGCACTAGTTGTAGATACGCAGTATTTT. It yields the protein CASSQALVVDTQYF.

The chain combines TRBV18 with TRBJ2-1, with 10 bases that match TRBD2. Looked up from germline, CDR1 is KGHSH and CDR2 is LQKENI. The CDR3 is 17 amino acids. With V trimmed by 4 bases and J by 4 bases, 10 bases remained unmatched. CDR3 sequence (DNA): TGTGCCAGCTCACTCACCCCCGGGACTAGCGAATACAATGAGCAGTTCTTC. Amino acids: CASSLTPGTSEYNEQFF.

The chain has TRBV7-9 and TRBJ1-5; 7 bases fit TRBD1. V gave up 5 bases and J gave up 1 base; unmatched junction bases: 5. Germline-derived CDR1 and CDR2 are SEHNR and FQNEAQ (reference sequence). The CDR3 extends over 15 amino acids. CDR3 sequence reads: CASSADRASNQPQHF. The CDR3 region has the DNA TGTGCCAGCAGCGCTGACAGGGCCAGCAATCAGCCCCAGCATTTT.

Worth noting for this clone: This sample includes further DNA sequences coding for the same CDR3. This sequence joins TRBV20-1 and TRBJ1-1; D ambiguous. CDR1 and CDR2 (germline): DFQATT, SNEGSKA (reference sequence). This CDR3 is built from 10 residues. The V gene lost 6 bases and the J gene lost 6 bases, with 8 bases spanning the gap. In DNA form, the CDR3 reads TGCAGTGCCAGGCTTGCTGAAGCTTTCTTT. It yields the protein CSARLAEAFF.

The chain uses TRBV11-3 and TRBJ2-5; 8 bases are shared with TRBD1. The CDR3 length is 15 residues. J gave up 4 bases and V 3 bases, and 7 bases lay outside the gene matches. Germline loops: CDR1 SGHNT, CDR2 YENEEA. CDR3 DNA: TGTGCCAGCAGCTTGAGAGGACAGGGACCAGAGACCCAGTACTTC. Translation: CASSLRGQGPETQYF. Based on the CDR3 plus reference TRBV11-3 and TRBJ2-5, the full variable domain is EAGVVQSPRYKIIEKKQPVAFWCNPISGHNTLYWYLQNLGQGPELLIRYENEEAVDDSQLPKDRFSAERLKGVDSTLKIQPAELGDSAVYLCASSLRGQGPETQYFGPGTRLLVL.

J is TRBJ2-6 and V is TRBV5-4; D unresolved. CDR3 length: 13 amino acids. V was pared by 2 bases and J by 3 bases, with 3 bases between. Germline CDR1 reads SGHNT; CDR2 reads YYREEE (reference sequence). CDR3 loop: CASSFFGANVLTF. As DNA, the CDR3 is TGTGCCAGCAGCTTCTTTGGGGCCAACGTCCTGACTTTC.

This clone was observed a handful of times. A read error may produce the germline difference seen at one junction end. This chain connects TRBV3-1 (or the pseudogene TRBV3-2) to TRBJ1-2; D gene unclear. Germline CDR1 reads LGHDT; CDR2 reads YNNKEL (reference sequence). The CDR3 is made up of 15 amino acids. This CDR3 reads CASSHLFSTNSGYTF. In DNA, the CDR3 is TGTGCCAGCAGCCACCTTTTTTCGACAAACTCTGGCTACACCTTC.

The J gene is TRBJ2-1, the V gene TRBV28; a possible D gene is TRBD2 (6 bases). The V and J ends lost 4 bases and 2 bases respectively, with 12 bases between them. Looked up from germline, CDR1 is MDHEN and CDR2 is SYDVKM. CDR3 length: 15 amino acids. CDR3 in DNA: TGTGCCAGCAGTTCCGGGGGTCCTGCCTACAATGAGCAGTTCTTC. It yields the protein CASSSGGPAYNEQFF.

This clone appeared a single time. The J gene is TRBJ2-4, the V gene TRBV6-4; 9 bases align to TRBD1. From germline, CDR1 is MRHNA and CDR2 SNTAGT. The CDR3 covers 19 residues. Germline trimming cut 3 bases from V and 0 bases from J; bases unmatched to any gene: 12. The CDR3 DNA reads TGTGCCAGCAGTGAAGTGGGACAGGGATTCCCACTAGCCAAAAACATTCAGTACTTC. This translates into CASSEVGQGFPLAKNIQYF.

This chain connects TRBV6-1 to TRBJ2-7, with 11 bases identical to TRBD2. CDR3 length: 16 amino acids. Germline V gene data show CDR1 as MNHNS and CDR2 as SASEGT. V shed 5 bases, J shed 6 bases, and the junction held 12 bases outside the gene matches. The CDR3 nucleotides read TGTGCCAGCAGTCAAGGACTAGCGGGCCCTTCGGGCGAGCAGTACTTC. It specifies CASSQGLAGPSGEQYF.

This rearrangement joins TRBV20-1 to TRBJ2-7; TRBD2 matches 10 bases. V dropped 3 bases and J dropped 5; count of bases not matched to a gene: 10. CDR3 length: 15 residues. The germline CDR1 and CDR2 sequences are DFQATT and SNEGSKA (reference sequence). The DNA for the CDR3 is TGCAGTGCTAGTCAGGCTAGCGGGAGACCCCACGAGCAGTACTTC. Its translation: CSASQASGRPHEQYF.

The CDR3 bases are TGTGCCAGCAGTTTCGACCTAGCGGGCGACAATGAGCAGTTCTTC. As protein: CASSFDLAGDNEQFF. This chain joins TRBV28 and TRBJ2-1; the match to TRBD2 covers 8 bases. Germline assignment: CDR1 MDHEN and CDR2 SYDVKM. V lost 3 bases and J lost 5; bases outside the gene matches: 6. CDR3 length equals 15 residues.

Details on this clone: Other DNA sequences in the sample encode the same CDR3. V usage is TRBV30 and J usage is TRBJ1-5; 8 positions match TRBD1. Per the germline V gene, CDR1 is GTSNPN and CDR2 is SVGIG (reference sequence). V shed 3 bases, J shed 4 bases, and the junction held 5 bases outside the gene matches. The CDR3 totals 14 residues. Here the CDR3 reads CAWSQGQGNQPQHF. The DNA for the CDR3 is TGTGCCTGGAGCCAAGGACAGGGTAATCAGCCCCAGCATTTT.

This clone appeared once. The chain uses TRBV12-3 or TRBV12-4 and TRBJ1-1, with D maybe TRBD1 (5 bases). V was shortened by 8 bases and J by 8 bases, with 15 bases between the two germline ends. The CDR3 is 12 amino acids. CDR3 in amino acids: CASSTVGLEAFF. Here the CDR3 DNA reads TGTGCCAGCTCTACTGTGGGACTGGAAGCTTTCTTT.

This clone was observed a single time. V is TRBV6-5 and J is TRBJ2-3, with D perhaps matching TRBD2 (5 bases). The germline V gene has CDR1 MNHEY and CDR2 SVGAGI. The CDR3 covers 14 residues. V was cut by 0 bases and J by 5 bases, with 9 bases left in between. CDR3: CASSYSGVQDTQYF. CDR3 sequence (DNA): TGTGCCAGCAGTTACTCGGGAGTTCAAGATACGCAGTATTTT.

This sequence joins TRBV5-6 and TRBJ2-3; possibly TRBD1 for D (5 bases). In germline, CDR1 is SGHDT, CDR2 YYEEEE. Trimming took 4 bases from V and 6 from J, leaving 15 bases between them. The CDR3 length is 14 residues. CDR3: CASSQRQGMDTQYF. In nucleotides, the CDR3 is TGTGCCAGCAGCCAGAGGCAGGGAATGGATACGCAGTATTTT.

This rearrangement joins TRBV6-5 to TRBJ2-7, with a tentative D call TRBD1 (6 bases). There are 15 residues in the CDR3. Germline V lookup: CDR1 MNHEY, CDR2 SVGAGI. Trimming stripped 0 bases from V and 5 bases from J, with 14 bases between. DNA for the CDR3: TGTGCCAGCAGTTACTCACGGCTAGGGGGTAACGAGCAGTACTTC. As protein: CASSYSRLGGNEQYF.

The chain uses TRBV19 and TRBJ2-7, with 9 bases lining up with TRBD2. Germline loops: CDR1 LNHDA, CDR2 SQIVND (reference sequence). CDR3 length: 17 amino acids. With V trimmed by 6 bases and J by 1 base, 13 bases remained unmatched. CDR3 sequence reads: CASSKGVASGTSYEQYF. The CDR3, as DNA: TGTGCCAGTAGCAAGGGCGTAGCTAGCGGGACGTCCTACGAGCAGTACTTC.

J is TRBJ1-1 and V is TRBV28; unclear D gene. The CDR3 is 15 amino acids. Germline values: CDR1 MDHEN, CDR2 SYDVKM. The V end lost 5 bases, the J end lost 0 bases, and 13 bases lay between the germline ends. CDR3 sequence: CASSPPSSMNTEAFF. The CDR3 coding sequence is TGTGCCAGCAGTCCGCCGTCCTCTATGAACACTGAAGCTTTCTTT.

The rearrangement joins TRBV7-2 to TRBJ1-2; D is possibly TRBD1 (6 bases). This CDR3 is built from 16 residues. From germline, CDR1 is SGHTA and CDR2 FQGNSA. V lost 5 bases, J lost 4 bases, and 20 bases lay in between. CDR3 loop: CASSPNPTGRSYGYTF. The CDR3, as DNA: TGTGCCAGCAGCCCAAACCCGACAGGTCGTAGCTATGGCTACACCTTC.

This clone was counted only a few times. This chain uses TRBV7-8 with TRBJ1-2; D ambiguous. There are 12 residues in the CDR3. Germline assignment: CDR1 SGHVS and CDR2 FQNEAQ. The V end was cut by 5 bases, the J end by 5 bases, with 9 bases between. CDR3 amino acids: CASSPPGYGYTF. CDR3 DNA: TGTGCCAGCAGCCCACCGGGGTATGGCTACACCTTC. The full variable domain, rest sourced from reference TRBV7-8 and TRBJ1-2, is GAGVSQSPRYKVAKRGQDVALRCDPISGHVSLFWYQQALGQGPEFLTYFQNEAQLDKSGLPSDRFFAERPEGSVSTLKIQRTQQEDSAVYLCASSPPGYGYTFGSGTRLTVV.

The gene calls are TRBV9 and TRBJ2-7; 16 bases fit TRBD2. The CDR3 extends over 17 amino acids. Germline-derived CDR1 and CDR2 are SGDLS and YYNGEE. The J segment lost 3 bases and the V segment lost 4 bases, leaving 7 bases of the junction unmatched. CDR3 sequence (DNA): TGTGCCAGCAGCCCCGGGACTAGCGGGAGGGCCTTCTACGAGCAGTACTTC. Its translation: CASSPGTSGRAFYEQYF.

The gene calls are TRBV27 and TRBJ2-7, with D tentatively TRBD1 (8 bases). CDR3 length: 15 amino acids. Deletions cut 6 bases from V and 2 bases from J, with 17 bases between. Germline V CDR1 and CDR2: MNHEY, SMNVEV (reference sequence). The CDR3 DNA sequence: TGTGCCAGCAGGCTAGGACAGGGACTAACCTACGAGCAGTACTTC. This gives the protein CASRLGQGLTYEQYF.

This clone came up many times. The chain is built from TRBV9 and TRBJ1-2; no reliable D call. Trimming removed 0 bases at V and 9 bases at J, with 15 bases between. Germline V gives CDR1 SGDLS, CDR2 YYNGEE. The CDR3 extends over 14 amino acids. The CDR3: CASSVAARSSSYTF. Written as DNA, the CDR3 is TGTGCCAGCAGCGTAGCTGCCCGGTCTAGCAGCTACACCTTC.

This clone has just one count. The gene calls are TRBV5-5 and TRBJ1-5; 10 nucleotides align to TRBD1. V dropped 0 bases and J dropped 9; count of bases not matched to a gene: 6. The CDR3 runs 15 residues. The germline gives CDR1 SGHKS, CDR2 YYEKEE (reference sequence). In DNA form, the CDR3 reads TGTGCCAGCAGCTTGGGAGGGACAGGGGCTATGCCCCAGCATTTT. Encoded protein: CASSLGGTGAMPQHF.

The chain uses TRBV7-9 and TRBJ2-1, with 11 bases matching TRBD2. CDR3 length equals 15 residues. Per the germline V gene, CDR1 is SEHNR and CDR2 is FQNEAQ (reference sequence). The V gene end was trimmed by 6 bases and the J gene end by 4 bases; junction bases not matched to a gene: 5. CDR3 region: CASSLGLAVYNEQFF. The CDR3 bases are TGTGCCAGCAGTTTGGGACTAGCGGTTTACAATGAGCAGTTCTTC.